This T cell receptor (beta chain) was identified in a study of T cell repertoires and Cas9 in healthy adults. The overall study: SpCas9-reactive CD4 and CD8 T cells were characterized for potency, cytotoxicity and lineage.

Overall study results and limits: SpCas9-reactive effector T cells were reportedly restrained in vitro by SpCas9-reactive regulatory T cells.

Generated by immunoSEQ multiplex PCR, the TCRdb table keeps only in-frame clones and is missing some. The sample shows roughly 14,000 clones, about 88% of them seen only once. With regard to this clone: The target antigen is unknown.

CDR1 is LNHDA, CDR2 SQIVND, per germline (reference sequence). This CDR3 is 14 amino acids long. Trimming left V 9 bases short and J 2 bases short, with 16 bases between. The receptor's source is a human donor in good health. The sequencing input was Tregs (CD4+, CD25+, CD127-, CD137-, CD154-) from PBMCs; culture status not recorded. The chain employs TRBV19 and TRBJ2-5, with TRBD2 as a possible D gene (6 bases). The CDR3 DNA follows: TGTGCCAGCTCCCGGGACTCAGTACAAGAGACCCAGTACTTC. Residues: CASSRDSVQETQYF.